The 21 T cell receptor beta chains given below trace back to one sample, sequenced in a study of radiotherapy plus CTLA-4 blockade in lung cancer (dated by TCRdb to 2017 to 2018). Libraries were built with the immunoSEQ multiplex PCR assay. TCRdb stores this immuneACCESS table with in-frame sequences only. Part of the clones is absent; in the studies checked, under half of the shortfall reflects unresolved V genes, and no reason is known for the rest. The sample table contains about 40,000 clones; only one count was recorded for 65% to 90% of them. The ten largest clones add up to under 25% of the sample. The sample in question was peripheral blood, obtained from a patient treated with radiotherapy plus ipilimumab. Source of these receptors: a human donor with non-small cell lung cancer whose response to radiotherapy plus ipilimumab could not be evaluated.

The V call is TRBV27, the J call TRBJ2-3, with 10 bases that match TRBD2. The V segment lost 5 bases and the J segment 2 bases; nucleotides outside the gene matches: 4. The CDR3 contains 15 residues. CDR1 is MNHEY and CDR2 is SMNVEV in the germline V gene (reference sequence). Here the CDR3 DNA reads TGTGCCAGCAGTCTAGCGGGAGACCACACAGATACGCAGTATTTT. This translates into CASSLAGDHTDTQYF.

This sequence joins TRBV27 and TRBJ2-3; D possibly corresponds to TRBD1 (6 bases). Trimming stripped 4 bases from V and 2 bases from J, with 10 bases between. The CDR3 is made up of 14 amino acids. Germline V lookup: CDR1 MNHEY, CDR2 SMNVEV (reference sequence). The CDR3 sequence: CASSYDRPTDTQYF. Written as DNA, the CDR3 is TGTGCCAGCAGTTACGACAGGCCCACAGATACGCAGTATTTT.

V and J are TRBV13 and TRBJ2-1, with TRBD1 identical over 8 bases. CDR3 length: 14 residues. J lost 4 bases, V lost 5 bases, and 4 bases had no gene match. Germline CDR1 and CDR2: PRHDT and FYEKMQ (reference sequence). The CDR3: CASSPRDRYNEQFF. The CDR3 bases are TGTGCCAGCAGCCCCCGGGACAGGTACAATGAGCAGTTCTTC.

This clone was observed a handful of times. The chain is built from TRBV27 and TRBJ2-7; no clear D. The germline V and J ends were trimmed by 0 bases and 4 bases, with 7 bases remaining between them. Germline CDR1 MNHEY, CDR2 SMNVEV (reference sequence). The CDR3 has 13 residues. CDR3 DNA sequence: TGTGCCAGCAGTTTATCGATAGAATACGAGCAGTACTTC. Its translation is CASSLSIEYEQYF.

The chain uses TRBV7-6 and TRBJ2-7; tentatively, D is TRBD2 (5 bases). V was trimmed by 1 base and J by 4 bases, leaving 8 bases between them. Germline V gene data show CDR1 as SGHVS and CDR2 as FNYEAQ. The CDR3 covers 13 residues. The CDR3 coding sequence is TGTGCCAGCAGCTTAGGCAGAGGGTACGAGCAGTACTTC. It encodes CASSLGRGYEQYF.

The V and J genes are TRBV5-1 and TRBJ2-2; 8 bases agree with TRBD1. The CDR3 extends over 17 amino acids. Germline V gene sequence: CDR1 SGHRS, CDR2 YFSETQ. Trimming took 1 base from V and 0 from J; bases not matched to a gene: 5. In nucleotides, the CDR3 is TGCGCCAGCAGCTTGATAGGGACAGGCCCGAACACCGGGGAGCTGTTTTTT. Translating it yields CASSLIGTGPNTGELFF.

The V and J genes are TRBV5-1 and TRBJ1-5; 7 nucleotides line up with TRBD1. J gave up 4 bases and V 3 bases, and 1 base lay outside the gene matches. CDR1 is SGHRS, CDR2 YFSETQ, per germline. The CDR3 runs to 13 residues. As DNA, the CDR3 is TGCGCCAGCAGCTCGGGACAGAATCAGCCCCAGCATTTT. Translation: CASSSGQNQPQHF.

The chain couples TRBV5-6 to TRBJ2-2; D perhaps matches TRBD2 (6 bases). V was shortened by 1 base and J by 0 bases, with 10 bases between the two germline ends. This CDR3 is built from 16 residues. Germline V lookup: CDR1 SGHDT, CDR2 YYEEEE. The CDR3 nucleotides are TGTGCCAGCAGCTTGTGGCGGGGTTCGAACACCGGGGAGCTGTTTTTT. Translation: CASSLWRGSNTGELFF.

The V call is TRBV2, the J call TRBJ2-5, with D perhaps matching TRBD2 (5 bases). This CDR3 contains 18 residues. Trimming shortened V by 7 bases and J by 6 bases, and 30 bases separated the two germline ends. The V gene's germline CDR1 is SNHLY and CDR2 FYNNEI. CDR3 nucleotide sequence: TGTGCCAGCACCTCTCGGGTAGGAGGACCCGTCGGGTTGAAGACCCAGTACTTC. It is translated as CASTSRVGGPVGLKTQYF.

This clone was observed a few times. The chain has TRBV5-5 and TRBJ1-5, with D possibly being TRBD1 (5 bases). The germline gives CDR1 SGHKS, CDR2 YYEKEE (reference sequence). V gave up 7 bases and J gave up 2 bases, with 13 bases separating them. This CDR3 comprises 14 residues. CDR3 amino acids: CASGPGGGNQPQHF. CDR3 sequence (DNA): TGTGCCAGCGGCCCGGGGGGGGGCAATCAGCCCCAGCATTTT.

The chain employs TRBV2 and TRBJ1-1; 7 bases fit TRBD1. V lost 6 bases to trimming and J lost 4 bases; unmatched junction nucleotides: 8. This CDR3 has 14 amino acids. Germline V gene lookup returns CDR1 SNHLY and CDR2 FYNNEI. The CDR3 protein is CASSATGVGTEAFF. CDR3 nucleotides: TGTGCCAGCAGCGCCACAGGGGTCGGCACTGAAGCTTTCTTT.

The rearrangement joins TRBV29-1 to TRBJ1-2; the D is unclear. With 6 bases removed from V and 4 bases from J, the gap between germline ends came to 12 bases. This CDR3 is 12 amino acids long. Per germline, CDR1 SQVTM and CDR2 ANQGSEA. This chain's CDR3 is CSVSVISYGYTF. For the CDR3, the DNA is TGCAGCGTCTCCGTTATCAGCTATGGCTACACCTTC.

The chain combines TRBV19 with TRBJ2-7; 7 bases fit TRBD1. Germline V lookup: CDR1 LNHDA, CDR2 SQIVND (reference sequence). The CDR3 is 15 amino acids. V lost 5 bases and J lost 0; bases outside the gene matches: 7. CDR3 amino acids: CASSVLGQTSYEQYF. The CDR3 coding sequence is TGTGCCAGTAGTGTACTGGGACAGACCTCCTACGAGCAGTACTTC.

The gene calls are TRBV7-2 and TRBJ2-5; D call uncertain. V was pared by 8 bases and J by 1 base, with 8 bases between. The CDR3 sequence is 12 residues long. Germline CDR1 and CDR2: SGHTA and FQGNSA. Here the CDR3 reads CASCRFQETQYF. DNA of the CDR3: TGTGCCAGCTGCCGGTTCCAAGAGACCCAGTACTTC.

V gene TRBV21-1 combines with J gene TRBJ2-5; the tabulated D call, TRBD1, remains unverified against the DNA. TRBV21-1 is marked as a pseudogene. The CDR3 consists of 12 residues. The CDR3 here is CASSIQSETQYF. The CDR3 DNA reads as TGTGCCAGCAGCATTCAGTCCGAGACCCAGTACTTC.

The V call is TRBV2, the J call TRBJ2-3; 8 positions agree with TRBD2. CDR3 size: 13 residues. The germline CDR1 and CDR2 sequences are SNHLY and FYNNEI. The J segment lost 8 bases and the V segment lost 8 bases, leaving 9 bases of the junction unmatched. This chain's CDR3 is CASGGTREGTQYF. The CDR3 bases are TGTGCCAGCGGCGGGACTAGGGAAGGTACGCAGTATTTT.

V is TRBV10-3 and J is TRBJ1-1, with D possibly matching TRBD1 (6 bases). This CDR3 has 13 residues. Germline V gene data show CDR1 as ENHRY and CDR2 as SYGVKD. Trimming pared 8 bases from V and 2 bases from J, leaving 12 bases between. CDR3 protein: CAIGWTVNTEAFF. The CDR3 nucleotides are TGTGCCATCGGATGGACAGTTAACACTGAAGCTTTCTTT.

V and J are TRBV5-4 and TRBJ2-7; TRBD1 matches 9 bases. Unmatched junction bases numbered 7, after V lost 3 bases and J lost 3 bases. The CDR3 covers 15 residues. CDR1 is SGHNT and CDR2 is YYREEE in the germline V gene (reference sequence). CDR3 coding DNA: TGTGCCAGCAGCTCGGGACAGGGTATAGGCTACGAGCAGTACTTC. Protein product: CASSSGQGIGYEQYF.

The chain joins TRBV5-5 to TRBJ1-2; a weak D match, TRBD1 (5 bases). The V end lost 4 bases, the J end lost 5 bases, and 15 bases lay between the germline ends. The CDR3 has 14 residues. Per germline, CDR1 SGHKS and CDR2 YYEKEE (reference sequence). CDR3 DNA sequence: TGTGCCAGCAGCGAAGACGGGACTTCATATGGCTACACCTTC. It is translated as CASSEDGTSYGYTF.

The chain has TRBV28 and TRBJ2-2, with a possible D match to TRBD1 (5 bases). Trimming cost V 6 bases and J 12 bases, with 17 bases left between them. CDR3 length equals 13 residues. Germline loops: CDR1 MDHEN, CDR2 SYDVKM. In DNA form, the CDR3 reads TGTGCCAGCAGCATCTATCAAGACAGAAAGCTGTTTTTT. The encoded protein is CASSIYQDRKLFF.

The chain employs TRBV13 and TRBJ2-1, with D possibly matching TRBD1 (6 bases). V dropped 2 bases and J dropped 2 bases, with 16 bases sitting between them. Germline V gene sequence: CDR1 PRHDT, CDR2 FYEKMQ (reference sequence). The CDR3 totals 17 residues. CDR3: CASSLTGVGTPYNEQFF. In DNA form, the CDR3 reads TGTGCCAGCAGCTTAACTGGGGTCGGGACACCCTACAATGAGCAGTTCTTC.